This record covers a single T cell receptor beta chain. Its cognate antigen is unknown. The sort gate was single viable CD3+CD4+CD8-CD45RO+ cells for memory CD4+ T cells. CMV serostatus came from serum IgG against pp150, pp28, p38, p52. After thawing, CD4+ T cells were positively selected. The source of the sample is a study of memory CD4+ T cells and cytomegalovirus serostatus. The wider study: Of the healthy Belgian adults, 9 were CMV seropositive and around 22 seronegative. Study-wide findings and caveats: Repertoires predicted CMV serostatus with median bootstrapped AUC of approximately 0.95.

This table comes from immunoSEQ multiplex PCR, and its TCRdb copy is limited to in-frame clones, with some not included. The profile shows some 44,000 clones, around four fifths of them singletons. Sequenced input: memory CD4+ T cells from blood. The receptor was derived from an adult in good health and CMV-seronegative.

As DNA, the CDR3 is TGTGCCAGCAGTTACGCGGGGACAGGGGCTAACTATGGCTACACCTTC. It specifies CASSYAGTGANYGYTF. V and J are TRBV6-6 and TRBJ1-2; TRBD1 agrees at 10 bases. J gave up 0 bases and V 2 bases, and 3 bases lay outside the gene matches. The CDR3 extends over 16 amino acids. CDR1 is MNHNY and CDR2 is SVGAGI in the germline V gene (reference sequence).